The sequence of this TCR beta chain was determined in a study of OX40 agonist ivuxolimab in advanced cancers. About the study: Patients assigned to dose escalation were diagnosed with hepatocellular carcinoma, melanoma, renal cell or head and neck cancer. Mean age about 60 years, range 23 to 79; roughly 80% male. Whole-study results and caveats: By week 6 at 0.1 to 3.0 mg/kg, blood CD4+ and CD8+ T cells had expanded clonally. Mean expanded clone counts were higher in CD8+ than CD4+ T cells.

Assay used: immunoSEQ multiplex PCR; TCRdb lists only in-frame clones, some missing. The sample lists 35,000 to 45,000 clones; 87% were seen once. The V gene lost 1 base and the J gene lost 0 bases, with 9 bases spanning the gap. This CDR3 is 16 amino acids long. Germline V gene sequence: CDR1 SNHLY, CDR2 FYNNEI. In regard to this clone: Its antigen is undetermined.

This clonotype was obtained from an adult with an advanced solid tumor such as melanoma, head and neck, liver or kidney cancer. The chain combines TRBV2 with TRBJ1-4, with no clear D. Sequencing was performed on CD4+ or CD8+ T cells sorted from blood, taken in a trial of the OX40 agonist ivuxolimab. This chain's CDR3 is CASSEGGFPTNEKLFF. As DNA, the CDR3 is TGTGCCAGCAGTGAAGGAGGTTTTCCAACTAATGAAAAACTGTTTTTT.